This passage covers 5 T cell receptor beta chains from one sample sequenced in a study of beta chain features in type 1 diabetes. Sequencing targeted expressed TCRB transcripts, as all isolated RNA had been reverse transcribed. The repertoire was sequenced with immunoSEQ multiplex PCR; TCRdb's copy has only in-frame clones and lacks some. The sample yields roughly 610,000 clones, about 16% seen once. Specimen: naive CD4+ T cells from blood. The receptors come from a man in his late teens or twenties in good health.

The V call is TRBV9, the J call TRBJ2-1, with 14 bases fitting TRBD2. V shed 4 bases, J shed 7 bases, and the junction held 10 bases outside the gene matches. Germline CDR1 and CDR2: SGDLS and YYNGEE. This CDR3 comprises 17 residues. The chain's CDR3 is CASSSRSGLAGVNEQFF. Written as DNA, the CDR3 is TGTGCCAGCAGCTCACGTTCGGGACTAGCGGGAGTAAATGAGCAGTTCTTC.

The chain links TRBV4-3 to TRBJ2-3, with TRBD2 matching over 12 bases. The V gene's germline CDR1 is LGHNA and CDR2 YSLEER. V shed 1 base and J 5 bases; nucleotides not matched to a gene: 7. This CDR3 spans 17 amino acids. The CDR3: CASSQVILAGGLDTQYF. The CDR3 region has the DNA TGCGCCAGCAGCCAAGTAATCCTAGCGGGGGGGTTAGATACGCAGTATTTT.

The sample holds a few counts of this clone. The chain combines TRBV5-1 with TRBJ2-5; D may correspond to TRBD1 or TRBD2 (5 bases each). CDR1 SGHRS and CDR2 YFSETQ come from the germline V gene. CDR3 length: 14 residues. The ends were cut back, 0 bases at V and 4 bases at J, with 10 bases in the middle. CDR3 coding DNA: TGCGCCAGCAGCTTGGTGGGGACGGGAGAGACCCAGTACTTC. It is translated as CASSLVGTGETQYF.

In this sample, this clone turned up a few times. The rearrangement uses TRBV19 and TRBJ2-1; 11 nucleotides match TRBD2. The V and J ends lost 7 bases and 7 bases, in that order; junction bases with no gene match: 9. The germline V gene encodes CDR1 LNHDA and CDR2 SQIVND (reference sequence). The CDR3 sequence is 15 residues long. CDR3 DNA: TGTGCCAGTAACCCCACGGGACTAGCGGCGAATGAGCAGTTCTTC. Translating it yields CASNPTGLAANEQFF.

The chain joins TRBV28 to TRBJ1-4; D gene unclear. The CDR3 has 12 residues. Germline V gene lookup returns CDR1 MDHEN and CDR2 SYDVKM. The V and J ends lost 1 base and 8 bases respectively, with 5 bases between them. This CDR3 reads CASSLLGEKLFF. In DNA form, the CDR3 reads TGTGCCAGCAGTTTATTGGGGGAAAAACTGTTTTTT.